The sequence of this T cell receptor beta chain was determined in a study of cytomegalovirus exposure and HLA in healthy donors. This CDR3 contains 13 residues. The V end was cut by 7 bases, the J end by 3 bases, with 12 bases between. Per the germline V gene, CDR1 is SNHLY and CDR2 is FYNNEI. This clone was picked up one time. PCR was performed using 60 Vbeta and 13 Jbeta primers. Measured with immunoSEQ multiplex PCR; TCRdb has only the in-frame clones, and not every one. The sample includes 150,000 to 200,000 clones, more than 80% of them seen just once. Sequenced material: PBMCs. This TCR derives from a woman aged 18-29 years in good health and CMV-seronegative. V and J are TRBV2 and TRBJ2-5; no definite D call. DNA for the CDR3: TGTGCCAGCAATACAGACGGTGAAGAGACCCAGTACTTC. This sequence encodes CASNTDGEETQYF.